The clone carrying this T cell receptor (beta chain) was seen only once. The data were obtained in a study of PD-L1 blockade in urothelial cancer. At the level of the study: Of approximately 29 patients, twenty-five were males with bladder-origin urothelial cancer. After treatment start, blood was analyzed at 3 weeks (second dose) and at 6 weeks.

V dropped 3 bases and J dropped 2 bases, with 11 bases sitting between them. CDR3 length: 15 residues. From germline, CDR1 is ENHRY and CDR2 SYGVKD. The time point is: pretreatment peripheral blood. TCRdb keeps only in-frame clones here, not all; method: immunoSEQ multiplex PCR. The table includes 30,000 to 40,000 clones, over 80% detected once. The sequencing here drew on PBMCs, taken around atezolizumab (anti-PD-L1) treatment. This receptor was taken from a man of 80 years or more with urothelial cancer. The rearrangement joins TRBV10-3 to TRBJ1-5; a weak D match, TRBD1 (5 bases). The DNA for the CDR3 is TGTGCCATCAGTGATGGGGGGGTAGGCAATCAGCCCCAGCATTTT. Encoded protein: CAISDGGVGNQPQHF.